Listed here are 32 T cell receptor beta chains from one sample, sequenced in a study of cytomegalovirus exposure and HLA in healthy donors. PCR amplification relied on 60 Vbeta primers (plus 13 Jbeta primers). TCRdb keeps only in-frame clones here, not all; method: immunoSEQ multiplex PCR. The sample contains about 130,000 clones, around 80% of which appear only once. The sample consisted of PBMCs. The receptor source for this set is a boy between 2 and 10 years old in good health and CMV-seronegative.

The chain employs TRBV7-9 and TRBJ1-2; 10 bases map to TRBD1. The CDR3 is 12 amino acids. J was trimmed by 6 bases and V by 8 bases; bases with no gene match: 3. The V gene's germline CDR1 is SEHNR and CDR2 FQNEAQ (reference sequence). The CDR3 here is CASLGQGDGYTF. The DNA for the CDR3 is TGTGCCAGCCTTGGACAGGGGGATGGCTACACCTTC. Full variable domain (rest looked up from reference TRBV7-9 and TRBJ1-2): DTGVSQNPRHKITKRGQNVTFRCDPISEHNRLYWYRQTLGQGPEFLTYFQNEAQLEKSRLLSDRFSAERPKGSFSTLEIQRTEQGDSAMYLCASLGQGDGYTFGSGTRLTVV.

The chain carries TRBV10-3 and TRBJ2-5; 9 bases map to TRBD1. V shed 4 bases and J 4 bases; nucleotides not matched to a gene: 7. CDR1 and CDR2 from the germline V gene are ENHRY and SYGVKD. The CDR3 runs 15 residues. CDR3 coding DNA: TGTGCCATCAGTGGGGACAGGGACGGGCTAGAGACCCAGTACTTC. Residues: CAISGDRDGLETQYF.

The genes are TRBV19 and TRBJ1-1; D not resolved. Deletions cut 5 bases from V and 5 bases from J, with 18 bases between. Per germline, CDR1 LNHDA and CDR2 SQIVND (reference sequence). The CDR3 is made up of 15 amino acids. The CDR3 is CASSSLNLAATEAFF. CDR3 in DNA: TGTGCCAGTAGTTCCCTAAACCTGGCGGCAACTGAAGCTTTCTTT.

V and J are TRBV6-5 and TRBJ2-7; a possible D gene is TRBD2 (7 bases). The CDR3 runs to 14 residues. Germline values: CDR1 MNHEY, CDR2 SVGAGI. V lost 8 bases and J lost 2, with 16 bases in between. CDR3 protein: CASDRGDTPYEQYV. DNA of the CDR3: TGTGCCAGCGACCGGGGGGACACGCCCTACGAGCAGTACGTC.

DNA of the CDR3: TGTGCCATCAATAGCGGGGGTCGCACAGATACGCAGTATTTT. Its protein is CAINSGGRTDTQYF. The rearrangement uses TRBV10-3 and TRBJ2-3; 9 nucleotides agree with TRBD2. Per germline, CDR1 ENHRY and CDR2 SYGVKD. The length of the CDR3 is 14 residues. J was trimmed by 1 base and V by 7 bases; bases with no gene match: 3.

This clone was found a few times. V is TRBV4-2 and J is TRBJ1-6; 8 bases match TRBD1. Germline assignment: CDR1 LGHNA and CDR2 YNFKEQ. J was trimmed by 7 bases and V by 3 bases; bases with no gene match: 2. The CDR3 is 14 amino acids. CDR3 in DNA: TGTGCCAGCAGCCAGGGACAGGAGAATTCACCCCTCCACTTT. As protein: CASSQGQENSPLHF.

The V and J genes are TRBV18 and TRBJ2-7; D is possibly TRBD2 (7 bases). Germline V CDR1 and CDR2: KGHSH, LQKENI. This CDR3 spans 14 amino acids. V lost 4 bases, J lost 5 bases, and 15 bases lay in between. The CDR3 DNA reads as TGTGCCAGCTCACAAGGGGGGGTTGGCCACGAGCAGTACTTC. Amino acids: CASSQGGVGHEQYF.

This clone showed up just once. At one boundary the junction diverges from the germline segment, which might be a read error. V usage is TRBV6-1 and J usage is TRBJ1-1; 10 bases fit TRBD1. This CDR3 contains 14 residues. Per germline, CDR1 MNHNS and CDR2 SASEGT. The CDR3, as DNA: TGTGCCAGCAGGAGACAGGGGGCGAACGCTGAAGCTTTCTTT. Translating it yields CASRRQGANAEAFF.

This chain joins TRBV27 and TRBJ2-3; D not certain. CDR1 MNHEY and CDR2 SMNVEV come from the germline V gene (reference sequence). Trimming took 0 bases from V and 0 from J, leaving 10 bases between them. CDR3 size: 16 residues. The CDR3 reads CASSLSQALSTDTQYF. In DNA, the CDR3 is TGTGCCAGCAGTTTATCGCAGGCCCTTAGCACAGATACGCAGTATTTT.

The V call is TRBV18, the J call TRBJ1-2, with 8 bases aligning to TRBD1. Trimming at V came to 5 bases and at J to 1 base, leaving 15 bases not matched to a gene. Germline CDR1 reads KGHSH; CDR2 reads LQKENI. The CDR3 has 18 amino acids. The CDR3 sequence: CASSILDGTGTVNYGYTF. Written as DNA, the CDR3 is TGTGCCAGCTCAATACTCGACGGGACAGGAACAGTTAACTATGGCTACACCTTC.

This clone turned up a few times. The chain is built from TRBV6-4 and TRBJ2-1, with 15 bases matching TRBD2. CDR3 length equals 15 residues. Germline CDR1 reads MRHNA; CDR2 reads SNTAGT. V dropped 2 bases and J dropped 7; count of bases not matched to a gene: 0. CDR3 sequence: CASSDGTSGGNEQFF. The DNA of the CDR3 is TGTGCCAGCAGTGACGGGACTAGCGGGGGGAATGAGCAGTTCTTC.

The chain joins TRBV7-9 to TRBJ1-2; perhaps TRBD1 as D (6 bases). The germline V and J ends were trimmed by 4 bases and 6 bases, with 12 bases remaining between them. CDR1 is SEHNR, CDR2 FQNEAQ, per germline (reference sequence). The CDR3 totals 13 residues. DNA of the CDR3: TGTGCCAGCAGCTCCCAACAGGGTGATGGCTACACCTTC. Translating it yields CASSSQQGDGYTF.

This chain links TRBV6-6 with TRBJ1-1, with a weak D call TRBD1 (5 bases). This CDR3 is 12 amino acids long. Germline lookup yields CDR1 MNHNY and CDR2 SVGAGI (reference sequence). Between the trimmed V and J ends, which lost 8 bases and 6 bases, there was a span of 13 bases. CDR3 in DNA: TGTGCCAGCCACAAGGGGATCCCTGAAGCTTTCTTT. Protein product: CASHKGIPEAFF.

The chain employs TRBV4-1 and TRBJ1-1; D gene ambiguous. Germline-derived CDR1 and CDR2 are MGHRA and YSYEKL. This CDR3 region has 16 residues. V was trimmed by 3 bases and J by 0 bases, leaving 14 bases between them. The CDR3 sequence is CASSHPEPILNTEAFF. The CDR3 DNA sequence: TGCGCCAGCAGCCACCCAGAACCAATACTGAACACTGAAGCTTTCTTT.

The CDR3 sequence: CSVGGTSGSPNTQYF. CDR3 in DNA: TGCAGCGTTGGAGGGACTAGCGGGAGTCCGAATACGCAGTATTTT. The V gene is TRBV29-1, the J gene TRBJ2-3, with TRBD2 matching over 14 bases. The CDR3 consists of 15 residues. Per germline, CDR1 SQVTM and CDR2 ANQGSEA. The V gene end was trimmed by 4 bases and the J gene end by 7 bases; junction bases not matched to a gene: 7.

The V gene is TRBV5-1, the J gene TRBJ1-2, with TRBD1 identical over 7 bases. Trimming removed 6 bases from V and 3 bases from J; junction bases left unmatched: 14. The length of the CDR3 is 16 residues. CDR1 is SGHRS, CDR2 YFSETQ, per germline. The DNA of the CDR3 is TGCGCCAGCACCCTTGACCCGGGACAGATCCACTATGGCTACACCTTC. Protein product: CASTLDPGQIHYGYTF.

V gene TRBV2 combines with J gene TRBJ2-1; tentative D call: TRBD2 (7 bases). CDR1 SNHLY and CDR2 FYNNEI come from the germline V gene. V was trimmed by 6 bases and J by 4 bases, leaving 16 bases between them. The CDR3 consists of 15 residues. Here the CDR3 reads CASRGAGQRYNEQFF. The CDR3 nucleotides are TGTGCCAGCAGAGGAGCGGGACAACGGTACAATGAGCAGTTCTTC.

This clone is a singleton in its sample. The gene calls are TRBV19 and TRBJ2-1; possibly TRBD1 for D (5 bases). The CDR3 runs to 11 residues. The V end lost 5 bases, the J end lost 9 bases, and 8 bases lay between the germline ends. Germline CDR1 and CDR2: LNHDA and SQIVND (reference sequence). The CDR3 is CASSSTVEQFF. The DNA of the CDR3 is TGTGCCAGTAGTTCGACAGTTGAGCAGTTCTTC.

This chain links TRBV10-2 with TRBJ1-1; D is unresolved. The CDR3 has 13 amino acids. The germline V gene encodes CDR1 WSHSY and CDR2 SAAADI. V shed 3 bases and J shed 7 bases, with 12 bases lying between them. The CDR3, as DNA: TGCGCCAGCAGTGAAGCCAGGAACCTTGAAGCTTTCTTT. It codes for CASSEARNLEAFF.

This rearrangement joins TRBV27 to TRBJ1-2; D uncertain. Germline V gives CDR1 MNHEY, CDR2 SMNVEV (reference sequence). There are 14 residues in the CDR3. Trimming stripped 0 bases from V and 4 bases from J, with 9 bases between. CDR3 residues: CASSLSGAAYGYTF. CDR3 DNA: TGTGCCAGCAGTTTATCGGGCGCAGCCTATGGCTACACCTTC.

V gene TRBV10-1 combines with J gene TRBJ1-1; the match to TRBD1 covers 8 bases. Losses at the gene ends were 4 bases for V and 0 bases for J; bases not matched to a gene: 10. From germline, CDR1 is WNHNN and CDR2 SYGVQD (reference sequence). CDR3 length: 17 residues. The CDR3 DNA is TGCGCCAGCAGTGGAGGGACAGGCTCGTCACTGAACACTGAAGCTTTCTTT. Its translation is CASSGGTGSSLNTEAFF.

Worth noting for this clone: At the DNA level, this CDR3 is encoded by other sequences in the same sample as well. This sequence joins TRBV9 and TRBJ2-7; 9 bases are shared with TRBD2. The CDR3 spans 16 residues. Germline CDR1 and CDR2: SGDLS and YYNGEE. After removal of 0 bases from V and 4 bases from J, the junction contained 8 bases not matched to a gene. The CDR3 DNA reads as TGTGCCAGCAGCGTAGAAGGCGGGGGGGCCTTATACGAGCAGTACTTC. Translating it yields CASSVEGGGALYEQYF. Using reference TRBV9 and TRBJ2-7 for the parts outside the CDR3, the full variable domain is DSGVTQTPKHLITATGQRVTLRCSPRSGDLSVYWYQQSLDQGLQFLIQYYNGEERAKGNILERFSAQQFPDLHSELNLSSLELGDSALYFCASSVEGGGALYEQYFGPGTRLTVT.

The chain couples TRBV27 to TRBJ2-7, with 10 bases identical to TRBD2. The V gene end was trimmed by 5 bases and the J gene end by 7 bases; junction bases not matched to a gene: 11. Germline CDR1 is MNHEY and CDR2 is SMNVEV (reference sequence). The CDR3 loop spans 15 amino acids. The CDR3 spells CASSSSGRLVGEQYV. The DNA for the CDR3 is TGTGCCAGCAGTAGTAGCGGGAGGCTGGTTGGAGAGCAGTACGTC.

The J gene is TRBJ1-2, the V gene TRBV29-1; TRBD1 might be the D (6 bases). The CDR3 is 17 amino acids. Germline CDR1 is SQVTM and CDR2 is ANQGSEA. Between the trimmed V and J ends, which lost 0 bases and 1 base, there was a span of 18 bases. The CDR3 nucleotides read TGCAGCGTTGAAGATCTAGGTGCGGGGGGCAGTAACTATGGCTACACCTTC. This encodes CSVEDLGAGGSNYGYTF.

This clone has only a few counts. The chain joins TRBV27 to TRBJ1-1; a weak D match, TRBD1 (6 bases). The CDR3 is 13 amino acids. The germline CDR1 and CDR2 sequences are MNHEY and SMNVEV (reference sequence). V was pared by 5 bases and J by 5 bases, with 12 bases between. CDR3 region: CASSPQGRTEAFF. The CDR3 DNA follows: TGTGCCAGCAGTCCCCAGGGGAGAACTGAAGCTTTCTTT.

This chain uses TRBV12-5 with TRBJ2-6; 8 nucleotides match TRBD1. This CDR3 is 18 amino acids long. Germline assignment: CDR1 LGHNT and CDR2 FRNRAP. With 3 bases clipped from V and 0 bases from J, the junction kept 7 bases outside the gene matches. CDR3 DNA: TGTGCTAGTGGTTTATCGGGACAGGCCTTCTCTGGGGCCAACGTCCTGACTTTC. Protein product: CASGLSGQAFSGANVLTF. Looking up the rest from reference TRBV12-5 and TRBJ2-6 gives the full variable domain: DARVTQTPRHKVTEMGQEVTMRCQPILGHNTVFWYRQTMMQGLELLAYFRNRAPLDDSGMPKDRFSAEMPDATLATLKIQPSEPRDSAVYFCASGLSGQAFSGANVLTFGAGSRLTVL.

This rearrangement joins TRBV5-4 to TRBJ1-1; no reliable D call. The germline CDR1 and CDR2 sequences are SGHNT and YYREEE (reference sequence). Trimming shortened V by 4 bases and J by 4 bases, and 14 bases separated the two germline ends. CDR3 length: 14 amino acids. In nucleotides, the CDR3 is TGTGCCAGCAGCCTCCCTACGAGTTTCACTGAAGCTTTCTTT. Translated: CASSLPTSFTEAFF.

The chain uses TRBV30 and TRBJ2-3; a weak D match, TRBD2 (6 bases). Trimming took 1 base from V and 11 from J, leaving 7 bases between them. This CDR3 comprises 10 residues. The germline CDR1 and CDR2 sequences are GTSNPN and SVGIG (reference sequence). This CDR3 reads CAWSGEVQYF. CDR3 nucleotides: TGTGCCTGGAGTGGGGAGGTGCAGTATTTT.

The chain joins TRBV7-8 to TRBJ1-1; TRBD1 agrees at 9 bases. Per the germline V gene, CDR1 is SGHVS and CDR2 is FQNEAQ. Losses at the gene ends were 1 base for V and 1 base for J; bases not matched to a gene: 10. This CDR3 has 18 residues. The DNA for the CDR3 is TGTGCCAGCAGCTTAGAGGAAATAGCGGGACAGGGGAACACTGAAGCTTTCTTT. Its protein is CASSLEEIAGQGNTEAFF.

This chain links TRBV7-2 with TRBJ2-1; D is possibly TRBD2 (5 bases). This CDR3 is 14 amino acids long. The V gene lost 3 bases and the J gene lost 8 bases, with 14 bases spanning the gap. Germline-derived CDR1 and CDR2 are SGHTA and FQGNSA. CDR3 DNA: TGTGCCAGCAGCTTTGGTCTAAGCGGATATGAGCAGTTCTTC. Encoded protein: CASSFGLSGYEQFF.

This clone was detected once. CDR3 residues: CASSYPGGSEQFF. Here the CDR3 DNA reads TGCGCCAGCAGCTACCCAGGGGGATCTGAGCAGTTCTTC. The chain has TRBV5-1 and TRBJ2-1; TRBD1 matches at 7 bases. This CDR3 contains 13 residues. Losses at the gene ends were 3 bases for V and 9 bases for J; bases not matched to a gene: 6. Germline V gene lookup returns CDR1 SGHRS and CDR2 YFSETQ.

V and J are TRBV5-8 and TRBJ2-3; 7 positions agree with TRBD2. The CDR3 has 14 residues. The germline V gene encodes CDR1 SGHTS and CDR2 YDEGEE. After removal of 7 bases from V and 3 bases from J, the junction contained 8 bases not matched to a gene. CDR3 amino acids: CASLFGGVTDTQYF. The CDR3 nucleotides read TGTGCCAGCCTCTTTGGGGGGGTGACAGATACGCAGTATTTT.